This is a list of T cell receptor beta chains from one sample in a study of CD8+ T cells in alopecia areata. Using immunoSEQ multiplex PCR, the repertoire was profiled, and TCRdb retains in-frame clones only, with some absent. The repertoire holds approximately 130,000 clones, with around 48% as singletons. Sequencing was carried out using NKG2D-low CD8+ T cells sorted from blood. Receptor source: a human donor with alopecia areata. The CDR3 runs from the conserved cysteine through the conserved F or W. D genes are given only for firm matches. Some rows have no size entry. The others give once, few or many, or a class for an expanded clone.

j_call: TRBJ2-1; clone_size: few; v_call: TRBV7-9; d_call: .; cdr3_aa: CASSSERYNEQFF; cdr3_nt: TGTGCCAGCAGCTCAGAGCGGTACAATGAGCAGTTCTTC
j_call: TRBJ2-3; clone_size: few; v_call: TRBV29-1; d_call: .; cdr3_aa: CSVEGGFGADTQYF; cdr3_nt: TGCAGCGTTGAAGGGGGTTTCGGCGCAGATACGCAGTATTTT
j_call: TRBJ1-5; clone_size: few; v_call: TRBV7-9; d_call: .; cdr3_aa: CASSLGRPDQPQHF; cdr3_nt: TGTGCCAGCAGCTTAGGGCGGCCCGACCAGCCCCAGCATTTT
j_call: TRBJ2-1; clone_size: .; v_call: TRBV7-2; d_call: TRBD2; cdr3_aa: CASSLDPRLAEYNEQFF; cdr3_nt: TGTGCCAGCAGCTTAGATCCCCGACTAGCTGAATACAATGAGCAGTTCTTC
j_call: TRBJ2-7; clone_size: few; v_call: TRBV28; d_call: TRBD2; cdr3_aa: CASSFGREAAEQYF; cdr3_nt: TGTGCCAGCAGTTTCGGGCGGGAGGCGGCCGAGCAGTACTTC
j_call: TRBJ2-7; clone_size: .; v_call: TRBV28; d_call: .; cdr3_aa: CASSFRPAIEQYF; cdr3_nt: TGTGCCAGCAGTTTTCGCCCCGCAATCGAGCAGTACTTC
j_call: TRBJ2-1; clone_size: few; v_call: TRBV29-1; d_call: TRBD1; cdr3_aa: CSVPPGQTKNYNEQFF; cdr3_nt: TGCAGCGTTCCCCCGGGACAGACCAAAAACTACAATGAGCAGTTCTTC
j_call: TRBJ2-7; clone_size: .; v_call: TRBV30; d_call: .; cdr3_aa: CAWRGAFYEQYF; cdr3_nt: TGTGCCTGGAGGGGGGCTTTTTACGAGCAGTACTTC
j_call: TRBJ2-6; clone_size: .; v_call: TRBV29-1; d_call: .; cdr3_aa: CSAQGFISGANVLTF; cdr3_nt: TGCAGCGCCCAGGGTTTTATTTCTGGGGCCAACGTCCTGACTTTC
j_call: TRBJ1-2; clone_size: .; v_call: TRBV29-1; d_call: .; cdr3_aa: CSVEDNTLDYTF; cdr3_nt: TGCAGCGTTGAAGATAACACTTTGGACTACACCTTC
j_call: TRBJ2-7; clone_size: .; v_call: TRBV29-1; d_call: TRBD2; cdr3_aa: CSVEGLAAGDEQYF; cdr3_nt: TGCAGCGTTGAAGGACTAGCGGCTGGGGACGAGCAGTACTTC
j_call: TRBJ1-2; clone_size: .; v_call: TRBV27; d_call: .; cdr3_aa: CASSGSGGYTF; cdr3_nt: TGTGCCAGCAGTGGTTCGGGCGGCTACACCTTC
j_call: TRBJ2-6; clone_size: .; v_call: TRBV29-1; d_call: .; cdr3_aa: CSVEEFAGYSSGANVLTF; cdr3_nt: TGCAGCGTTGAAGAATTCGCAGGGTATAGCTCTGGGGCCAACGTCCTGACTTTC
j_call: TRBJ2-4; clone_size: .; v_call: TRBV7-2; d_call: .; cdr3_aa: CASSLALGPYKNIQYF; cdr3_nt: TGTGCCAGCAGCTTAGCTCTCGGGCCATACAAAAACATTCAGTACTTC
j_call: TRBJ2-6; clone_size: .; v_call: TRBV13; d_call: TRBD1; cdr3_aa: CASSPPGQDLSGANVLTF; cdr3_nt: TGTGCCAGCAGCCCGCCGGGACAGGACCTTTCTGGGGCCAACGTCCTGACTTTC
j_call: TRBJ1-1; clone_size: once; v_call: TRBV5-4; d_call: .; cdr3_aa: CASSGEVNTEAFF; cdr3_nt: TGTGCCAGCAGCGGGGAGGTCAACACTGAAGCTTTCTTT
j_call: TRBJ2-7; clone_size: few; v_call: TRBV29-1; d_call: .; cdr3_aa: CSIPQGTHEQYF; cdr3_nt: TGCAGCATCCCACAGGGAACCCACGAGCAGTACTTC
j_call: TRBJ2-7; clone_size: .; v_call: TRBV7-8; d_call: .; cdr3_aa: CASSSSADEQYF; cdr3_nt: TGTGCCAGCAGCTCCTCGGCCGACGAGCAGTACTTC
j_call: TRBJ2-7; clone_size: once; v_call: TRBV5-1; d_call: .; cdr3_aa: CASSLEGGEQYF; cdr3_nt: TGCGCCAGCAGCTTGGAAGGTGGAGAGCAGTACTTC
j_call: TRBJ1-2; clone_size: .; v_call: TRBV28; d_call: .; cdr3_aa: CASSGGGPSYTF; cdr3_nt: TGTGCCAGCAGTGGCGGGGGTCCCAGCTACACCTTC
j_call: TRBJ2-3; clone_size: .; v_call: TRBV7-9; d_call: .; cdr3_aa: CASSLKDLAF; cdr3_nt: TGTGCCAGCAGCCTAAAGGACCTAGCATTT
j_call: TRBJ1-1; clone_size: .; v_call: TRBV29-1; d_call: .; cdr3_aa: CSGWSGPTEAFF; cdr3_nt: TGCAGCGGTTGGTCGGGGCCCACTGAAGCTTTCTTT
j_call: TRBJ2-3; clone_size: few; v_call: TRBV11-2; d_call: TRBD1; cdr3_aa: CASSLGAGGNTDTQYF; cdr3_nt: TGTGCCAGCAGCTTAGGGGCAGGGGGTAACACAGATACGCAGTATTTT
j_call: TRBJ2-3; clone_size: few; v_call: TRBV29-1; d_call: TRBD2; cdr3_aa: CSVVVVAGGSVDTQYF; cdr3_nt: TGCAGCGTTGTAGTAGTAGCGGGAGGTAGTGTGGATACGCAGTATTTT